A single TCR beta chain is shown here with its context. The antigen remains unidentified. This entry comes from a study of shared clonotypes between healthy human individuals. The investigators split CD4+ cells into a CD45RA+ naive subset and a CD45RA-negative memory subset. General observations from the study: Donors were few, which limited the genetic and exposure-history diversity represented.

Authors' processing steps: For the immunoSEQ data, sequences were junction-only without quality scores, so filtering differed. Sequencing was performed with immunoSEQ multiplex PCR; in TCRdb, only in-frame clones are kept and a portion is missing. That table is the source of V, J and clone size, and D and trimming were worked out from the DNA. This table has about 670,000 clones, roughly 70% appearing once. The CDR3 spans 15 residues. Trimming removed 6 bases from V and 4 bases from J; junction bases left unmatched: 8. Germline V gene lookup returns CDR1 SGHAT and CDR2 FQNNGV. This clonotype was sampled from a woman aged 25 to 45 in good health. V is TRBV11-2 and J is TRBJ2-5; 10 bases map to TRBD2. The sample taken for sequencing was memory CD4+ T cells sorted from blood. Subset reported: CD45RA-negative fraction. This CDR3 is CASSASGSAVETQYF. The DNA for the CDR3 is TGTGCCAGCAGTGCTAGCGGGAGCGCGGTAGAGACCCAGTACTTC.